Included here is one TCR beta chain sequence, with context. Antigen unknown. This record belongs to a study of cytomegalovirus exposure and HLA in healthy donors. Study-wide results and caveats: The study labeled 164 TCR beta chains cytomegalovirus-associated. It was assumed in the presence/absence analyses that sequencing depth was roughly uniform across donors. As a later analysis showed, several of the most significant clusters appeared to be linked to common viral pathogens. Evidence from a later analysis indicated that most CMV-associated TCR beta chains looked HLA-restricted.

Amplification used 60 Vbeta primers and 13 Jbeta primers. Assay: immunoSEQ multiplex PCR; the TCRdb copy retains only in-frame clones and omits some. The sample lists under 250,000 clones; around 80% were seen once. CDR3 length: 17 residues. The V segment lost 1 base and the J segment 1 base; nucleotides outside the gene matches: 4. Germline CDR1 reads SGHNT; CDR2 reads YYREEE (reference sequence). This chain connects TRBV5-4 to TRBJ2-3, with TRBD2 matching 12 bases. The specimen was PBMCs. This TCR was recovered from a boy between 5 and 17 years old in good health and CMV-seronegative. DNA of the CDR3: TGTGCCAGCAGCTTGAAACTAGCGGGAGGAGGCACAGATACGCAGTATTTT. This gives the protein CASSLKLAGGGTDTQYF.